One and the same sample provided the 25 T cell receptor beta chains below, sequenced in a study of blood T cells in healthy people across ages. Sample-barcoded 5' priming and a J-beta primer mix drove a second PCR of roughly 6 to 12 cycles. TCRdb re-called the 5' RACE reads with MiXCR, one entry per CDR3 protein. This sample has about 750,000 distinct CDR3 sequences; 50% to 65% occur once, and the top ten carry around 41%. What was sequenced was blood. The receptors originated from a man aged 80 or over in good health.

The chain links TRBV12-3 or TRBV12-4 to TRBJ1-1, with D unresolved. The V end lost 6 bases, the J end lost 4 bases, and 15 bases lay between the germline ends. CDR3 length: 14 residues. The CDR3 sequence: CASSSDPASTEAFF. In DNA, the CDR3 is TGTGCCAGCAGCTCCGACCCAGCGAGCACTGAAGCTTTCTTT.

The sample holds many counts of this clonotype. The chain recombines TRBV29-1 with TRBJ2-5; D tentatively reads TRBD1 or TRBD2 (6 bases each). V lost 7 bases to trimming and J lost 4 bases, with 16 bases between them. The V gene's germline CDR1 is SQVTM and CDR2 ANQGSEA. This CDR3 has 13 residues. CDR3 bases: TGCAGCGCCCAAGCTCGGGGGCTAGAGACCCAGTACTTC. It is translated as CSAQARGLETQYF.

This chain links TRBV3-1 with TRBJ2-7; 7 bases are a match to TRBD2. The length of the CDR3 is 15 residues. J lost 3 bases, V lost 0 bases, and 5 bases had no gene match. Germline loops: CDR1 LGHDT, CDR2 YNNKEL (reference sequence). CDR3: CASSQDGGGYYEQYF. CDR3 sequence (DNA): TGTGCCAGCAGCCAAGATGGGGGGGGGTACTACGAGCAGTACTTC.

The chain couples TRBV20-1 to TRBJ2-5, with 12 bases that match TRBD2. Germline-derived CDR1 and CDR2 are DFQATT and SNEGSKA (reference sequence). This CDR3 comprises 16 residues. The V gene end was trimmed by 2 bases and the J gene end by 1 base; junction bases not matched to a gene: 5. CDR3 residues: CSARPSSGRAQETQYF. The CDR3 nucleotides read TGCAGTGCTAGACCCTCTAGCGGGAGGGCCCAAGAGACCCAGTACTTC.

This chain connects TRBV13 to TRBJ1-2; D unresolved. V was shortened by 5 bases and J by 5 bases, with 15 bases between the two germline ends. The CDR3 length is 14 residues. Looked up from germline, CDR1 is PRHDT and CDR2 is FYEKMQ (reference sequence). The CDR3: CASSTNDKFYGYTF. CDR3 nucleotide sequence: TGTGCCAGCAGCACAAACGACAAGTTTTATGGCTACACCTTC.

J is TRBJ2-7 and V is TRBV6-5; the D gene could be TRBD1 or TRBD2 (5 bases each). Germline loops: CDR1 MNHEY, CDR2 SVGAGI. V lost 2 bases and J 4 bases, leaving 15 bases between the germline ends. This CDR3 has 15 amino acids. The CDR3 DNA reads TGTGCCAGCAGTTACCGAGGGGCCCTTCTGTACGAGCAGTACTTC. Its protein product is CASSYRGALLYEQYF.

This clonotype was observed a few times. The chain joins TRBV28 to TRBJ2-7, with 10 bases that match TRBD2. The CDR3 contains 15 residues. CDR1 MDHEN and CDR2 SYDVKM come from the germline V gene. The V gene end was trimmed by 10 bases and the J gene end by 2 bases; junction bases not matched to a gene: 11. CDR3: CAIGSASGSAYEQYF. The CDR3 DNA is TGTGCCATCGGAAGTGCTAGCGGGAGCGCCTACGAGCAGTACTTC.

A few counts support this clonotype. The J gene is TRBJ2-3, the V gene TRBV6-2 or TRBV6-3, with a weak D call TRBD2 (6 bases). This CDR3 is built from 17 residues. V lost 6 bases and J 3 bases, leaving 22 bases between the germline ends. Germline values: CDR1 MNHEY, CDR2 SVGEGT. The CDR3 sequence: CASSPKGRTTITDTQYF. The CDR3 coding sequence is TGTGCCAGCAGCCCAAAGGGGAGGACTACGATAACAGATACGCAGTATTTT.

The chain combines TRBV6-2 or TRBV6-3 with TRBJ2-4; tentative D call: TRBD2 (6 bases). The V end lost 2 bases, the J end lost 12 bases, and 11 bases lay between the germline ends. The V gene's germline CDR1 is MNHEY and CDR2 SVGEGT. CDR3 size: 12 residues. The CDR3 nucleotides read TGTGCCAGCAGTTACGGGCTAGCGAATCAGTACTTC. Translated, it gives CASSYGLANQYF.

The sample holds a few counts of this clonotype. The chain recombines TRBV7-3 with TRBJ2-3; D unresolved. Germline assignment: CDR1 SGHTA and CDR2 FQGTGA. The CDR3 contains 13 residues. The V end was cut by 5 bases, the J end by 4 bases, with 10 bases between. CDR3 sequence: CASSKSSPDTQYF. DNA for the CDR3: TGTGCCAGCAGCAAAAGCAGTCCAGATACGCAGTATTTT.

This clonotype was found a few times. The CDR3, as DNA: TGTGCCAGCAGTGAATGGGGATACGAGCAGTACTTC. Protein: CASSEWGYEQYF. The chain is built from TRBV2 and TRBJ2-7, with no clear D. The CDR3 sequence is 12 residues long. V lost 2 bases to trimming and J lost 4 bases, with 6 bases between them. Germline-derived CDR1 and CDR2 are SNHLY and FYNNEI.

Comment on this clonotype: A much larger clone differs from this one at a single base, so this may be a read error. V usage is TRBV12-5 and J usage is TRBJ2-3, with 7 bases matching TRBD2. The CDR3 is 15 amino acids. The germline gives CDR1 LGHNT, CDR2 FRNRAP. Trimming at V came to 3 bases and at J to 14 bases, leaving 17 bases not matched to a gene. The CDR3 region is CASGLLRAGSRYAYF. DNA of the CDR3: TGTGCTAGTGGTTTATTACGAGCGGGAAGTAGATACGCGTATTTT.

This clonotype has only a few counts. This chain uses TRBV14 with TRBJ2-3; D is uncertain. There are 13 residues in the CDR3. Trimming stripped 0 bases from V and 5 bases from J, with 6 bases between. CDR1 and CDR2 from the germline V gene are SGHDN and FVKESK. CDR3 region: CASSQDIRDTQYF. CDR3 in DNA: TGTGCCAGCAGCCAAGATATACGAGATACGCAGTATTTT.

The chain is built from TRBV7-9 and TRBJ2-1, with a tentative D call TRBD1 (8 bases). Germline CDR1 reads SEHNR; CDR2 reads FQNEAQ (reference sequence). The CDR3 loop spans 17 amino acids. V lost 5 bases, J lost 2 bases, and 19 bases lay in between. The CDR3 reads CASSPGGGSPTYNEQFF. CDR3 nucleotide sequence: TGTGCCAGCAGCCCAGGGGGCGGGAGCCCTACCTACAATGAGCAGTTCTTC.

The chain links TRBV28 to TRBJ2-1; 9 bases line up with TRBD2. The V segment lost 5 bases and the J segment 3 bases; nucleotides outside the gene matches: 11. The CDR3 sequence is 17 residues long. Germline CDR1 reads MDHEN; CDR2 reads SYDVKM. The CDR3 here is CASSNLAVAGDYNEQFF. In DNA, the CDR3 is TGTGCCAGCAGTAACCTCGCAGTAGCGGGGGACTACAATGAGCAGTTCTTC.

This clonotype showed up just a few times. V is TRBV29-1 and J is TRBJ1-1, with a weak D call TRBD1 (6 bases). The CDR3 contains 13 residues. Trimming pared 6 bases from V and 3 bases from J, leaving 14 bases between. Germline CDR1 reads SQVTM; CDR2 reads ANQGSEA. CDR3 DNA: TGCAGCGTCCCAGGCCAGGGGTACACTGAAGCTTTCTTT. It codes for CSVPGQGYTEAFF.

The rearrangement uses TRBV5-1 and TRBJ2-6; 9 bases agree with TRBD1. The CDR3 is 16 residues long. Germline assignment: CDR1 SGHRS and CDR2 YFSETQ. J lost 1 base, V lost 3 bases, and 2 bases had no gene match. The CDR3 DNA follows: TGCGCCAGCAGCTGGACAGGGGATTCTGGGGCCAACGTCCTGACTTTC. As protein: CASSWTGDSGANVLTF.

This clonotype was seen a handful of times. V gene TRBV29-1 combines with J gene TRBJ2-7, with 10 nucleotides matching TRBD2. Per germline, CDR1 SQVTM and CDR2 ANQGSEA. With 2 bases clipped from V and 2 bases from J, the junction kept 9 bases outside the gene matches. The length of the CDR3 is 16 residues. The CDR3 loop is CSVENLAGVDAYEQYF. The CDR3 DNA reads TGCAGCGTTGAAAACCTAGCGGGAGTTGACGCCTACGAGCAGTACTTC.

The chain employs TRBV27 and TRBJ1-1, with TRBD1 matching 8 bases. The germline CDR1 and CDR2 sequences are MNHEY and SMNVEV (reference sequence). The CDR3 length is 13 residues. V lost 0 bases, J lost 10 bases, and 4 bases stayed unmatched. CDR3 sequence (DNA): TGTGCCAGCAGTTTATCCCCGGACAGGGTAGCTTTCTTT. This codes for CASSLSPDRVAFF.

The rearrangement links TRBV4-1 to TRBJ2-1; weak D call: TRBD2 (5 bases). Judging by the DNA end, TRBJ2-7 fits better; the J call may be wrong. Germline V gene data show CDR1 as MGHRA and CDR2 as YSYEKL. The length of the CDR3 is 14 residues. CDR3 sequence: CASSQTGLHNEQYF. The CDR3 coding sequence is TGCGCCAGCAGCCAGACTGGACTTCACAATGAGCAGTACTTC.

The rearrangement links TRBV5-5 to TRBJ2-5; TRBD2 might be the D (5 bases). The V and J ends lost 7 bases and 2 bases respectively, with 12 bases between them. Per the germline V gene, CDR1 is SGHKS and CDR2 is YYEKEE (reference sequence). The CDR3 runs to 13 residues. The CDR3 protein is CASQRSPQETQYF. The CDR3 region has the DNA TGTGCCAGCCAGCGGAGCCCTCAAGAGACCCAGTACTTC. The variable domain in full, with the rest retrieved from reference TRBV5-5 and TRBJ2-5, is DAGVTQSPTHLIKTRGQQVTLRCSPISGHKSVSWYQQVLGQGPQFIFQYYEKEERGRGNFPDRFSARQFPNYSSELNVNALLLGDSALYLCASQRSPQETQYFGPGTRLLVL.

CDR3 coding DNA: TGTGCCAGCAGTCCCCCGGGACTAGCGGGAGGGTATGAGCAGTTCTTC. This sequence encodes CASSPPGLAGGYEQFF. The rearrangement joins TRBV12-3 or TRBV12-4 to TRBJ2-1; TRBD2 agrees at 16 bases. The CDR3 extends over 16 amino acids. The trim removed 5 bases at V and 8 bases at J, leaving 6 bases unmatched.

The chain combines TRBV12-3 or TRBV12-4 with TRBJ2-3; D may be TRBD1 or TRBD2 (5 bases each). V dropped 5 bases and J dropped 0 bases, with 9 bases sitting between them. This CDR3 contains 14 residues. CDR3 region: CASSRDVSTDTQYF. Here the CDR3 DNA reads TGTGCCAGCAGTCGGGACGTCAGCACAGATACGCAGTATTTT.

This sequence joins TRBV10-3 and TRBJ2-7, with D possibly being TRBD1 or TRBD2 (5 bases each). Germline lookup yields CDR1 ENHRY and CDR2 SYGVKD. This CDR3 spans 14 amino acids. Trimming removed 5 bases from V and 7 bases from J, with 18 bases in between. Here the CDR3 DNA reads TGTGCCATCAGTTTGTCCCAGGAGGACAATGAGCAGTACTTC. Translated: CAISLSQEDNEQYF.

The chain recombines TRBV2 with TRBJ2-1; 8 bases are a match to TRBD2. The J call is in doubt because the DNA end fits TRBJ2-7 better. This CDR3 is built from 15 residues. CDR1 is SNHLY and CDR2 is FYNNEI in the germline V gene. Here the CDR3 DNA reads TGTGCCAGCAGTGGGGGGGCGACTAGCGCTGGTGAGCAGTACTTC. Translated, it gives CASSGGATSAGEQYF.